These 9 T cell receptor beta chains were sequenced from one sample in a study of blood T cell repertoires in COVID-19. Measured with immunoSEQ multiplex PCR; TCRdb has only the in-frame clones, and not every one. This sample has 130,000 to 150,000 clones, with more than 75% found just once. The sequenced sample consisted of peripheral blood. All receptors derive from a man aged 60 to 69 with active or convalescent COVID-19.

This sequence joins TRBV7-6 and TRBJ2-2; D may be TRBD2 (7 bases). Germline V lookup: CDR1 SGHVS, CDR2 FNYEAQ. V gave up 5 bases and J gave up 3 bases, with 19 bases separating them. The CDR3 length is 17 residues. The chain's CDR3 is CASSPGGGGAHTGELFF. The CDR3 DNA sequence: TGTGCCAGCAGCCCTGGGGGGGGCGGGGCCCACACCGGGGAGCTGTTTTTT.

The V gene is TRBV28, the J gene TRBJ2-2; perhaps TRBD2 as D (6 bases). The CDR3 length is 14 residues. Trimming took 4 bases from V and 8 from J, leaving 14 bases between them. Germline CDR1 is MDHEN and CDR2 is SYDVKM. The CDR3 DNA reads as TGTGCCAGCAGTTGGGGACTCCGGGAAGGGGAGCTGTTTTTT. Translating it yields CASSWGLREGELFF.

This clone was found once. The V gene is TRBV11-2, the J gene TRBJ2-1, with TRBD1 matching 10 bases. CDR3 length: 16 residues. Unmatched junction bases numbered 8, after V lost 5 bases and J lost 4 bases. CDR1 SGHAT and CDR2 FQNNGV come from the germline V gene. The CDR3 region is CASSPTGTGVYNEQFF. CDR3 nucleotide sequence: TGTGCCAGCAGCCCAACTGGGACAGGGGTTTACAATGAGCAGTTCTTC.

This sequence joins TRBV2 and TRBJ1-4; maybe TRBD1 (5 bases). Looked up from germline, CDR1 is SNHLY and CDR2 is FYNNEI. The CDR3 spans 14 residues. Trimming took off 6 bases at V and 6 bases at J, with 14 bases between the two ends. CDR3: CASRRGTMDEKLFF. In nucleotides, the CDR3 is TGTGCCAGCAGGCGGGGCACTATGGATGAAAAACTGTTTTTT.

V usage is TRBV6-2 or TRBV6-3 and J usage is TRBJ2-7, with 10 bases aligning to TRBD1. V lost 0 bases to trimming and J lost 4 bases; unmatched junction nucleotides: 9. Germline loops: CDR1 MNHEY, CDR2 SVGEGT. The CDR3 is 17 residues long. CDR3: CASSYSIDRGRLYEQYF. CDR3 nucleotide sequence: TGTGCCAGCAGTTACTCGATCGACAGGGGGCGCTTATACGAGCAGTACTTC.

This clone appeared a single time. The J gene is TRBJ1-2, the V gene TRBV9; D is undetermined. The CDR3 loop spans 13 amino acids. Per germline, CDR1 SGDLS and CDR2 YYNGEE. The germline V and J ends were trimmed by 2 bases and 5 bases, with 10 bases remaining between them. The CDR3 DNA reads TGTGCCAGCAGCGTCACACCTGATTATGGCTACACCTTC. This translates into CASSVTPDYGYTF.

V gene TRBV18 combines with J gene TRBJ1-5; maybe TRBD1 (5 bases). V was shortened by 2 bases and J by 2 bases, with 16 bases between the two germline ends. CDR3 length: 17 amino acids. Germline V gene lookup returns CDR1 KGHSH and CDR2 LQKENI. CDR3 protein: CASSPNAGGSGNQPQHF. CDR3 DNA sequence: TGTGCCAGCTCACCAAATGCCGGGGGGTCGGGCAATCAGCCCCAGCATTTT.

The rearrangement joins TRBV29-1 to TRBJ1-2; D ambiguous. The CDR3 loop spans 12 amino acids. Germline loops: CDR1 SQVTM, CDR2 ANQGSEA. The V gene lost 6 bases and the J gene lost 0 bases, with 8 bases spanning the gap. In DNA, the CDR3 is TGCAGCGTAACAGTAGCTAACTATGGCTACACCTTC. This encodes CSVTVANYGYTF.

V and J are TRBV19 and TRBJ2-3; 7 bases align to TRBD2. CDR1 is LNHDA and CDR2 is SQIVND in the germline V gene (reference sequence). V lost 3 bases to trimming and J lost 3 bases; unmatched junction nucleotides: 6. This CDR3 spans 15 amino acids. The CDR3 spells CASSMRGYGTDTQYF. The CDR3, as DNA: TGTGCCAGTAGTATGCGGGGGTACGGAACAGATACGCAGTATTTT. Full variable domain (outside the CDR3, taken from reference TRBV19 and TRBJ2-3): DGGITQSPKYLFRKEGQNVTLSCEQNLNHDAMYWYRQDPGQGLRLIYYSQIVNDFQKGDIAEGYSVSREKKESFPLTVTSAQKNPTAFYLCASSMRGYGTDTQYFGPGTRLTVL.